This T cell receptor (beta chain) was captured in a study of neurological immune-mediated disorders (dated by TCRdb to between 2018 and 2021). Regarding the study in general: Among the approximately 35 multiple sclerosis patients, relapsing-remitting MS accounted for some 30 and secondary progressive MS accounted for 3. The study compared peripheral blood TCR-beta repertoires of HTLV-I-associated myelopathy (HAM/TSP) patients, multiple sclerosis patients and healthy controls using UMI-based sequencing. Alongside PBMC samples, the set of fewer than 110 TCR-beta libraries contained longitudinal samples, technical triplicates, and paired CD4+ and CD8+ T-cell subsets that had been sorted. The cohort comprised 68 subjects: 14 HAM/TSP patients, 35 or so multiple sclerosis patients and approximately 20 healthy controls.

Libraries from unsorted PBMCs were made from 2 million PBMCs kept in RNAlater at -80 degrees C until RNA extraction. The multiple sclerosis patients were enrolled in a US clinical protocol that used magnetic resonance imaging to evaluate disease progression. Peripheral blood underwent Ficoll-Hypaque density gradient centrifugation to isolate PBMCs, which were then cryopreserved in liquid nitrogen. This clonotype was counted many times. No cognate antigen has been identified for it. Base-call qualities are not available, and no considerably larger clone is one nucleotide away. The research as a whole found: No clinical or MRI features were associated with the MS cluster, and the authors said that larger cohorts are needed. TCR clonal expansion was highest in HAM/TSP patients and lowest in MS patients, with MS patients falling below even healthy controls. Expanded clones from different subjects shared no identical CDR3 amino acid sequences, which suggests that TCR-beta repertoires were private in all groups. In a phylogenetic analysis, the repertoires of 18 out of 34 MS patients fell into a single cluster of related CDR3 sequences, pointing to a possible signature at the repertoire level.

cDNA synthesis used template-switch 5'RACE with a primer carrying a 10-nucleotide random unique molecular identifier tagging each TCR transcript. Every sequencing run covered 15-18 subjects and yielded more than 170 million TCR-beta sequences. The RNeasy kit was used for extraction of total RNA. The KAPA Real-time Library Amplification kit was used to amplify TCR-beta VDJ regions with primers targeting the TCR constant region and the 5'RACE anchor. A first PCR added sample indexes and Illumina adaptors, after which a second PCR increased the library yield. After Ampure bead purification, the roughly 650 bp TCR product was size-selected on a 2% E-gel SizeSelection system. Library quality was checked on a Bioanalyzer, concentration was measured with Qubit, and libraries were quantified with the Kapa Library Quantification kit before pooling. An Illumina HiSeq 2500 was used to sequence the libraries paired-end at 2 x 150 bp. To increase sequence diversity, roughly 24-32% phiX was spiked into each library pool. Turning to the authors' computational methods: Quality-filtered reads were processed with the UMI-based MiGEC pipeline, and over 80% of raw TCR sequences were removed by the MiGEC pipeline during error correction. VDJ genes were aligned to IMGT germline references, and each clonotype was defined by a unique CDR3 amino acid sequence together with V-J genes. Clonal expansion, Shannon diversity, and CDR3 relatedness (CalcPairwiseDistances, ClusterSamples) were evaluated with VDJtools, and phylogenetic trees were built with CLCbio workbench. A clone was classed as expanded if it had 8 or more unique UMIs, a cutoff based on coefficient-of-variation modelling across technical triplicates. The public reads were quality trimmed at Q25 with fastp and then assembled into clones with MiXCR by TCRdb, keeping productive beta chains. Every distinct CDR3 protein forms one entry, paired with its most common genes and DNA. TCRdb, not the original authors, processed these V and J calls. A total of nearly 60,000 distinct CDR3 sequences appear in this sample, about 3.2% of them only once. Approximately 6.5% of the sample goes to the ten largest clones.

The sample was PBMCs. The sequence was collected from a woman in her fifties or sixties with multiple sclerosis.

The bases are TGCAGCGTCCTCGGCGGGGGGCCCCTTGGCTACACCTTC. Translated, it reads CSVLGGGPLGYTF. The rearranged chain carries TRBV29-1 and TRBJ1-2, and possibly TRBD1, on 6 matching bases. The CDR3 goes from the cysteine to the phenylalanine over 13 residues. Here the CDR3 DNA is all that survives: 39 bases in frame from base 1. The junction shows trimming of 6 bases on V and 7 bases on J, plus 18 bases between the germline ends. The germline V gene yields SQVTM for CDR1 and ANQGSEA for CDR2.